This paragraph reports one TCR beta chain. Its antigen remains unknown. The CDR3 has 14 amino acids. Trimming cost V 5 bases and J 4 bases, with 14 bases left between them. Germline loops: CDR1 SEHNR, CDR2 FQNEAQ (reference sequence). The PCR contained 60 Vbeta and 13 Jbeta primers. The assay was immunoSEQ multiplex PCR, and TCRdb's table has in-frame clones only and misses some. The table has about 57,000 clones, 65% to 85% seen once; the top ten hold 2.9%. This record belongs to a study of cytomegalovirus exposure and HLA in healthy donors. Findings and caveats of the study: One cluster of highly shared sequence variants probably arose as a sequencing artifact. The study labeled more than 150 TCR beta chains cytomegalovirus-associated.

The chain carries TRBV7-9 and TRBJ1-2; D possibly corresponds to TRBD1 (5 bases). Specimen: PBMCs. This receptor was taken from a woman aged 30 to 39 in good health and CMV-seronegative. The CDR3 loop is CASSTTGGAYGYTF. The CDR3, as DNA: TGTGCCAGCAGCACGACCGGGGGAGCCTATGGCTACACCTTC.